Sequencing of this TCR beta chain was carried out in a study of Tregs in tolerant kidney transplant recipients. Germline V CDR1 and CDR2: KGHSH, LQKENI. The CDR3 runs to 14 residues. With 4 bases removed from V and 5 bases from J, the gap between germline ends came to 12 bases. Unstimulated Tregs (CD4+CD25+CD127-) and CD4+CD25- non-Tregs were sorted from PBMCs. Study-wide points: Nucleotide sequences could not be compared across some patients' samples due to primer changes. Tolerant patients' donor-specific Tregs expanded beyond overall Tregs, suggesting antigen-driven growth. The small number of patients limits these findings pending further validation.

This table comes from immunoSEQ multiplex PCR, and its TCRdb copy is limited to in-frame clones, with some not included. The sample totals 50,000 to 65,000 clones. As regards this clone: What it binds is not known. From the germline J gene comes the end of the CDR3, since the read stops 3 residues before it.

The TCR comes from a human donor who received a combined kidney and bone marrow transplant. The V call is TRBV18, the J call TRBJ2-1, with D perhaps TRBD2 (5 bases). Source: CD4+ T cells from blood, taken before the transplant. The CDR3 spells CASSRRYGDNEQFF. The CDR3 DNA, read in part, is TGTGCCAGCTCACGACGATACGGGGACAATGAG.